These 12 T cell receptor beta chains share one sample of origin, sequenced in a study of blood T cell repertoires in COVID-19. This table comes from immunoSEQ multiplex PCR, and its TCRdb copy is limited to in-frame clones, with some not included. The repertoire holds hundreds of thousands of clones, with 88% as singletons. The sequencing sample was made of PBMCs or T cells enriched from blood (not recorded which). The receptors come from a woman aged 50 to 60 who had recovered from COVID-19.

This rearrangement joins TRBV5-6 to TRBJ1-2, with 8 bases lining up with TRBD1. There are 16 residues in the CDR3. The germline CDR1 and CDR2 sequences are SGHDT and YYEEEE. The ends lost 9 bases at V and 2 bases at J; junction bases unmatched: 15. CDR3 bases: TGTGCCACCTACTGGGGCTCAGGGGGCGCGAACTATGGCTACACCTTC. Protein sequence: CATYWGSGGANYGYTF.

J is TRBJ2-5 and V is TRBV11-1; D perhaps matches TRBD2 (6 bases). Per the germline V gene, CDR1 is SGHAT and CDR2 is FQDESV (reference sequence). V was cut by 5 bases and J by 5 bases, with 15 bases left in between. CDR3 size: 14 residues. The CDR3 DNA sequence: TGTGCCAGCAGCCCAAGCTGGAGGGTGGAGACCCAGTACTTC. Protein sequence: CASSPSWRVETQYF.

Remarks on this clone: This sample includes further DNA sequences coding for the same CDR3. J is TRBJ1-5 and V is TRBV27, with D possibly TRBD1 on 6 matching bases. The CDR3 is 13 amino acids. Germline CDR1 is MNHEY and CDR2 is SMNVEV (reference sequence). Trimming cost V 2 bases and J 4 bases, with 6 bases left between them. For the CDR3, the DNA is TGTGCCAGCAGTTTACAGGGGAATCAGCCCCAGCATTTT. This sequence encodes CASSLQGNQPQHF.

J is TRBJ2-7 and V is TRBV14; no clear D gene. CDR1 is SGHDN, CDR2 FVKESK, per germline. Trimming removed 2 bases at V and 1 base at J, with 6 bases between. This CDR3 is 13 amino acids long. CDR3 amino acids: CASSQSRSYEQYF. CDR3 DNA sequence: TGTGCCAGCAGCCAAAGCCGTTCCTACGAGCAGTACTTC.

The chain is built from TRBV9 and TRBJ2-1; 16 bases are shared with TRBD2. CDR1 and CDR2 (germline): SGDLS, YYNGEE. The CDR3 runs to 16 residues. V was clipped by 5 bases and J by 7 bases; unmatched bases: 6. CDR3 bases: TGTGCCAGCAGTCAGGGACTAGCGGGAGGGGGGAATGAGCAGTTCTTC. This translates into CASSQGLAGGGNEQFF.

The CDR3 DNA sequence: TGTGCCAGCAGGGACAGGGGCATGAACACTGAAGCTTTCTTT. Translated: CASRDRGMNTEAFF. The V and J genes are TRBV27 and TRBJ1-1, with 9 bases lining up with TRBD1. The CDR3 consists of 14 residues. Trimming cost V 6 bases and J 0 bases; bases outside gene matches: 2. Germline values: CDR1 MNHEY, CDR2 SMNVEV (reference sequence).

This chain's CDR3 is CASSRGQVYEQYF. CDR3 nucleotides: TGTGCCAGCAGTAGGGGACAGGTCTACGAGCAGTACTTC. The V call is TRBV28, the J call TRBJ2-7; 8 bases are a match to TRBD1. This CDR3 contains 13 residues. The junction had 3 bases not matched to a gene; V was cut back by 5 bases and J by 3 bases. The germline gives CDR1 MDHEN, CDR2 SYDVKM.

The chain couples TRBV12-3 or TRBV12-4 to TRBJ2-2, with TRBD1 matching over 7 bases. The CDR3 runs 13 residues. V lost 8 bases, J lost 4 bases, and 4 bases stayed unmatched. As DNA, the CDR3 is TGTGCCAGCGGCGGACAGGTCACCGGGGAGCTGTTTTTT. This sequence encodes CASGGQVTGELFF.

The V call is TRBV30, the J call TRBJ1-1, with 7 bases aligning to TRBD1. Germline values: CDR1 GTSNPN, CDR2 SVGIG (reference sequence). With 7 bases clipped from V and 10 bases from J, the junction kept 18 bases outside the gene matches. The length of the CDR3 is 14 residues. The CDR3 region is CAYTPETGSWGAFF. The CDR3 bases are TGTGCCTACACGCCCGAGACAGGGAGTTGGGGAGCTTTCTTT. Looking up the rest from reference TRBV30 and TRBJ1-1 gives the full variable domain: SQTIHQWPATLVQPVGSPLSLECTVEGTSNPNLYWYRQAAGRGLQLLFYSVGIGQISSEVPQNLSASRPQDRQFILSSKKLLLSDSGFYLCAYTPETGSWGAFFGQGTRLTVV.

The V and J genes are TRBV27 and TRBJ1-2; D call uncertain. CDR3 size: 13 residues. CDR1 and CDR2 (germline): MNHEY, SMNVEV (reference sequence). V lost 0 bases to trimming and J lost 4 bases, with 6 bases between them. CDR3 in amino acids: CASSLSRGYGYTF. The DNA for the CDR3 is TGTGCCAGCAGTTTATCGAGAGGCTATGGCTACACCTTC.

The chain links TRBV7-9 to TRBJ2-1; D is possibly TRBD2 (6 bases). The germline V gene encodes CDR1 SEHNR and CDR2 FQNEAQ (reference sequence). This CDR3 region has 15 residues. Trimming removed 0 bases from V and 6 bases from J, with 12 bases in between. CDR3 coding DNA: TGTGCCAGCAGCTTAGCGCGGCGGGGTTCCAATGAGCAGTTCTTC. Encoded protein: CASSLARRGSNEQFF.

Here the CDR3 reads CASSRRDRDDSPLHF. CDR3 in DNA: TGTGCCAGCAGTCGGAGGGACAGGGATGATTCACCCCTCCACTTT. V and J are TRBV28 and TRBJ1-6; TRBD1 matches 9 bases. After removal of 5 bases from V and 8 bases from J, the junction contained 7 bases not matched to a gene. This CDR3 has 15 amino acids. CDR1 is MDHEN and CDR2 is SYDVKM in the germline V gene.